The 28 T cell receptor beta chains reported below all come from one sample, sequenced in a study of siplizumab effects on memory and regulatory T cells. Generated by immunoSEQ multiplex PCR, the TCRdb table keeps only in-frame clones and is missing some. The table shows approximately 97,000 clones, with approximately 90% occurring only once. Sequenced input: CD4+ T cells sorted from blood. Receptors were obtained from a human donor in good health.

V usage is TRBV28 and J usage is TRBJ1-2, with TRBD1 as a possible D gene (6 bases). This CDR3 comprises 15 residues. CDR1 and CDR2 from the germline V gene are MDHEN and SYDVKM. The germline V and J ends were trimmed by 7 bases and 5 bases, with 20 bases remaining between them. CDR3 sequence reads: CASKTNRELQYGYTF. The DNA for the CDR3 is TGTGCCAGCAAAACGAACAGGGAACTTCAATATGGCTACACCTTC.

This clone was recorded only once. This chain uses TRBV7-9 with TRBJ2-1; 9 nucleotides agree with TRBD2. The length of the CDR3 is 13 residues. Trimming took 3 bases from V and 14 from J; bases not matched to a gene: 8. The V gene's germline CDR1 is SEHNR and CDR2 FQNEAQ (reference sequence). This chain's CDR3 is CASSFNSGSGKFF. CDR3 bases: TGTGCCAGCAGCTTCAATAGCGGGAGTGGGAAGTTCTTC.

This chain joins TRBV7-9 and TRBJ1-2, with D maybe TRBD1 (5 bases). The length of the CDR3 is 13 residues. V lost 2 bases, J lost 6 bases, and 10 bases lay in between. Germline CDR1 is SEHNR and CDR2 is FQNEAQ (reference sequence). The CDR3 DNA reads TGTGCCAGCAGCTTACTCTTCAGGGATGGCTACACCTTC. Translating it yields CASSLLFRDGYTF. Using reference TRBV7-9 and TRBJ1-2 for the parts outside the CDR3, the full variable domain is DTGVSQNPRHKITKRGQNVTFRCDPISEHNRLYWYRQTLGQGPEFLTYFQNEAQLEKSRLLSDRFSAERPKGSFSTLEIQRTEQGDSAMYLCASSLLFRDGYTFGSGTRLTVV.

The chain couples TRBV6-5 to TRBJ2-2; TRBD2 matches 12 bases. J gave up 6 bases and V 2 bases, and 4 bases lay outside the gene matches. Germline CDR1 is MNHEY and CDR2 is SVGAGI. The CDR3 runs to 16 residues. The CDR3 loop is CASSYVLAGGSGELFF. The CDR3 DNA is TGTGCCAGCAGTTACGTCCTAGCGGGAGGGTCCGGGGAGCTGTTTTTT.

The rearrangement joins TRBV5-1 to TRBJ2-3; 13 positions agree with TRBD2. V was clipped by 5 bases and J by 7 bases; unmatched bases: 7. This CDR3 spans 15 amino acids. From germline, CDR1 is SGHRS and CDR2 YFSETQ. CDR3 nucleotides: TGCGCCAGCAGGCCGACTAGCGGGAGGACCCATACGCAGTATTTT. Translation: CASRPTSGRTHTQYF.

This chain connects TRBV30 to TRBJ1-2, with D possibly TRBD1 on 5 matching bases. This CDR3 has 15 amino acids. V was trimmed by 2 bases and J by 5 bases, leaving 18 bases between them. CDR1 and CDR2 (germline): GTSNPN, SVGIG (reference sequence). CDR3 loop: CAWSRKRTQDYGYTF. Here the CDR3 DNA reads TGTGCCTGGAGTAGGAAACGGACACAGGATTATGGCTACACCTTC.

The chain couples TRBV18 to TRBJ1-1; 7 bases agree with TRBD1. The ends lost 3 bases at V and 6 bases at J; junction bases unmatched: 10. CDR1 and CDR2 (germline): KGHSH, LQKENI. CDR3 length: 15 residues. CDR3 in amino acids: CASSPSTGRVAEAFF. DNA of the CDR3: TGTGCCAGCTCACCTTCGACAGGGAGGGTGGCTGAAGCTTTCTTT.

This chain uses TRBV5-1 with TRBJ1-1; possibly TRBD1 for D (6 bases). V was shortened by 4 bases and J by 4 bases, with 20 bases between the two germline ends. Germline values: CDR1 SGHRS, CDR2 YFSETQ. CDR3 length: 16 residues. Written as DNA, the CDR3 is TGCGCCAGCAGCCTGGCCAGGGGACTAATTGTCACTGAAGCTTTCTTT. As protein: CASSLARGLIVTEAFF.

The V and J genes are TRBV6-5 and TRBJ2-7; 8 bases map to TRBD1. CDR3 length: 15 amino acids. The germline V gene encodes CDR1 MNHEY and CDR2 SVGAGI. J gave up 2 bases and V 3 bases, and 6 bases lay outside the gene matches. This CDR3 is CASSYSGTGPYEQYF. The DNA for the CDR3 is TGTGCCAGCAGTTATTCCGGGACAGGACCCTACGAGCAGTACTTC.

The DNA for the CDR3 is TGTGCCACCAGCAGAGTTTCTACTGAGTGGGCAGATACGCAGTATTTT. This gives the protein CATSRVSTEWADTQYF. This chain joins TRBV15 and TRBJ2-3; D unresolved. The germline gives CDR1 LNHNV, CDR2 YYDKDF (reference sequence). The CDR3 contains 16 residues. Trimming took 1 base from V and 4 from J, leaving 15 bases between them.

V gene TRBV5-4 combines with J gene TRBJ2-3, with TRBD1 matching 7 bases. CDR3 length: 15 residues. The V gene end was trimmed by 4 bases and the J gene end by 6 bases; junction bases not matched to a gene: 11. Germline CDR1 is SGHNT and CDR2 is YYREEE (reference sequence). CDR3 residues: CASSKRRTGPDTQYF. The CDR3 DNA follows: TGTGCCAGCAGCAAACGCCGGACAGGACCTGATACGCAGTATTTT.

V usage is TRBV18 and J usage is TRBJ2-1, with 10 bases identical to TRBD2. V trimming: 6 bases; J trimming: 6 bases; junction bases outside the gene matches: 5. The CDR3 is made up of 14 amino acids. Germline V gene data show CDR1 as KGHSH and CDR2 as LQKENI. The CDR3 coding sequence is TGTGCCAGCTCTCGACTAGCGGGTACCAATGAGCAGTTCTTC. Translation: CASSRLAGTNEQFF.

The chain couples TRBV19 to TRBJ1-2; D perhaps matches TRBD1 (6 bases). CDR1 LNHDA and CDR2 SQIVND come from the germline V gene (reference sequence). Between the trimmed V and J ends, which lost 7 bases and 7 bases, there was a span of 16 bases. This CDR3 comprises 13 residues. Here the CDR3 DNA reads TGTGCCAGTACTACTAGAGGGGGGTTTGGCTACACCTTC. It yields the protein CASTTRGGFGYTF.

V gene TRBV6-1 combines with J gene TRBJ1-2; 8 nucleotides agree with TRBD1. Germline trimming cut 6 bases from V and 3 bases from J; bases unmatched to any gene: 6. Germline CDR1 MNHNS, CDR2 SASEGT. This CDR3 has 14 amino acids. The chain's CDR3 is CASRETGADYGYTF. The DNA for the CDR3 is TGTGCCAGCAGAGAGACAGGGGCAGACTATGGCTACACCTTC.

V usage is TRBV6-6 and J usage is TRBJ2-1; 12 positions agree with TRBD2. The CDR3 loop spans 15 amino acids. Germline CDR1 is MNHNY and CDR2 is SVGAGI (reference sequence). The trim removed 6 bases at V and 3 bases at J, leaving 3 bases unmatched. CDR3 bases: TGTGCCAGCAGACCTAGCGGGGGGGACTACAATGAGCAGTTCTTC. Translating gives CASRPSGGDYNEQFF.

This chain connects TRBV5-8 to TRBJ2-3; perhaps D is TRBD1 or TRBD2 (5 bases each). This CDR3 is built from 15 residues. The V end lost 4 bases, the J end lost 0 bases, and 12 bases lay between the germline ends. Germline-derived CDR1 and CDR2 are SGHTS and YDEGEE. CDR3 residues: CASSLGTTSTDTQYF. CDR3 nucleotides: TGTGCCAGCAGCCTGGGGACCACTAGCACAGATACGCAGTATTTT.

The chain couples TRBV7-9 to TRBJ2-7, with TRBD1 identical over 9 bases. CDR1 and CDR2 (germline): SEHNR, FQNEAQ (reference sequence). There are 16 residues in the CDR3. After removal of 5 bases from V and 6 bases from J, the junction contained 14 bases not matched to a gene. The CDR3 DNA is TGTGCCAGCAGCGACCCCGGGACAGGGTGGTTATTCGAGCAGTACTTC. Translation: CASSDPGTGWLFEQYF. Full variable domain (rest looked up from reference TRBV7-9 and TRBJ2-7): DTGVSQNPRHKITKRGQNVTFRCDPISEHNRLYWYRQTLGQGPEFLTYFQNEAQLEKSRLLSDRFSAERPKGSFSTLEIQRTEQGDSAMYLCASSDPGTGWLFEQYFGPGTRLTVT.

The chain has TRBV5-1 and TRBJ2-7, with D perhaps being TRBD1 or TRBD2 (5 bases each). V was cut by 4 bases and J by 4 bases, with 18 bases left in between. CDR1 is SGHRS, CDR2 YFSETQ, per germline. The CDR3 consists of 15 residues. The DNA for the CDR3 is TGCGCCAGCAGCCCGAGGGTTGGGACCTCTTACGAGCAGTACTTC. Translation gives CASSPRVGTSYEQYF.

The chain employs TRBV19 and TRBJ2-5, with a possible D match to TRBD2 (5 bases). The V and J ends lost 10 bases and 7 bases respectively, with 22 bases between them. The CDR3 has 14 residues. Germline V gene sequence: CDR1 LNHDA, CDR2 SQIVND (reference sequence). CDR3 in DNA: TGTGCCACAACCTCCGGACGGGCGGGTAGGACCCAGTACTTC. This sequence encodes CATTSGRAGRTQYF. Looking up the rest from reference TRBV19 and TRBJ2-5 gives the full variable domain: DGGITQSPKYLFRKEGQNVTLSCEQNLNHDAMYWYRQDPGQGLRLIYYSQIVNDFQKGDIAEGYSVSREKKESFPLTVTSAQKNPTAFYLCATTSGRAGRTQYFGPGTRLLVL.

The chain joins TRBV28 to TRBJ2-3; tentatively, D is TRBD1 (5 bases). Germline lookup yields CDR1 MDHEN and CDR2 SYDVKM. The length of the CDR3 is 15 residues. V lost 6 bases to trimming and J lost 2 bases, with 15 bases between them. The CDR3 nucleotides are TGTGCCAGCAGACCTACTTGGGGCTTCACAGATACGCAGTATTTT. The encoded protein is CASRPTWGFTDTQYF.

The CDR3, as DNA: TGTGCCAGAAGCTTGGAGGCTAGCGGGAGAAGCATGAATGAGCAGTTCTTC. Protein: CARSLEASGRSMNEQFF. This chain connects TRBV5-3 to TRBJ2-1, with 10 nucleotides matching TRBD2. TRBV5-3 is an ORF for which the function is uncertain. This CDR3 contains 17 residues. Germline trimming cut 0 bases from V and 7 bases from J; bases unmatched to any gene: 10.

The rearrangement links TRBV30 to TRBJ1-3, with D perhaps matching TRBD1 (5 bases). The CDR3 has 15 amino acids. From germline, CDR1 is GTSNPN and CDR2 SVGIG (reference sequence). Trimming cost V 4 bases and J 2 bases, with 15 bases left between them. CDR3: CAWTPGGTAGNTIYF. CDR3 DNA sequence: TGTGCCTGGACCCCGGGGGGGACCGCTGGAAACACCATATATTTT.

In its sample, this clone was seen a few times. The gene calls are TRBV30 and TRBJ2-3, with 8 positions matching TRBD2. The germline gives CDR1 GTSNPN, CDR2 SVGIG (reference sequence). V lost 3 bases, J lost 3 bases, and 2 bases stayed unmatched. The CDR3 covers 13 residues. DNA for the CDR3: TGTGCCTGGAGAGCGGGAGCAACAGATACGCAGTATTTT. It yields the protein CAWRAGATDTQYF.

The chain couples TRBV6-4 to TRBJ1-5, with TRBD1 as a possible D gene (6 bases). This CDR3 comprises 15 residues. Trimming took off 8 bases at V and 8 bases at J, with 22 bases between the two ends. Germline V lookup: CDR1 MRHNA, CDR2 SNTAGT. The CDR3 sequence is CASASNYGGREPQHF. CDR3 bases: TGTGCCAGCGCGAGTAATTACGGGGGCCGGGAGCCCCAGCATTTT.

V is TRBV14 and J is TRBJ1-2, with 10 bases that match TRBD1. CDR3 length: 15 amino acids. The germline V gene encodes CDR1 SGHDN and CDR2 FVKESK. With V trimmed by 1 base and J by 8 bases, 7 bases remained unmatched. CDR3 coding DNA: TGTGCCAGCAGCCAAGCCGGGACAGGGGCTACAGGCTACACCTTC. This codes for CASSQAGTGATGYTF. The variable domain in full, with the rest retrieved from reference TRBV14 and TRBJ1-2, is EAGVTQFPSHSVIEKGQTVTLRCDPISGHDNLYWYRRVMGKEIKFLLHFVKESKQDESGMPNNRFLAERTGGTYSTLKVQPAELEDSGVYFCASSQAGTGATGYTFGSGTRLTVV.

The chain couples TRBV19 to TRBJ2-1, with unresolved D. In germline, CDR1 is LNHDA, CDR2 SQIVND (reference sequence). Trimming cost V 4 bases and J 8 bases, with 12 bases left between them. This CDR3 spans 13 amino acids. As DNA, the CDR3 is TGTGCCAGTAGTAGTCCCGGCAGTCATGAGCAGTTCTTC. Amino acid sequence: CASSSPGSHEQFF.

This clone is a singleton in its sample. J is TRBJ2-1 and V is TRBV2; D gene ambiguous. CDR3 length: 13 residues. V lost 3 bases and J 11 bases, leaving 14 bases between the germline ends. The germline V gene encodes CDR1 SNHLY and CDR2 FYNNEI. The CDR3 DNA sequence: TGTGCCAGCAGTGAGGTGGAATACGACAAGCAGTTCTTC. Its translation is CASSEVEYDKQFF.

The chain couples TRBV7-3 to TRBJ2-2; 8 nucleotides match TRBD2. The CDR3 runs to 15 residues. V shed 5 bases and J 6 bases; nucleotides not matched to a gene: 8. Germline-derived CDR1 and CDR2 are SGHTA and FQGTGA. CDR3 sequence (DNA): TGTGCCAGCAGCCCCGGGACTAGGCTTCCCGGGGAGCTGTTTTTT. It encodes CASSPGTRLPGELFF.